The clone carrying this T cell receptor (beta chain) was detected only a few times. The data stem from a study of shared clonotypes between healthy human individuals. Adult Caucasians living in Nashville, Tennessee made up all of the donors. TCRdb keeps only in-frame clones here, not all; method: immunoSEQ multiplex PCR. The data hold approximately 470,000 clones, with about 85% observed a single time. Losses at the gene ends were 6 bases for V and 5 bases for J; bases not matched to a gene: 10. Germline CDR1 is SEHNR and CDR2 is FQNEAQ (reference sequence). CDR3 length: 16 amino acids. The chain uses TRBV7-9 and TRBJ1-4; 9 bases line up with TRBD1. Sequenced material: PBMCs. The clonotype originates from a woman in her thirties or forties in good health. Some clones in this sample may be carry-over from other donors' samples. The DNA for the CDR3 is TGTGCCAGCAGTTCCGGGACAGGGATGAGGAATGAAAAACTGTTTTTT. It is translated as CASSSGTGMRNEKLFF.